These 18 T cell receptor beta chains came from one sample sequenced in a study of blood T cells in healthy people across ages. Next came a second PCR, run for about 6 to 12 cycles, which used a sample-barcoded 5' primer along with a J-beta primer mix. From the 5' RACE reads, TCRdb called clonotypes with MiXCR, one entry per CDR3 protein. In the table there are about 1.4 million distinct CDR3 sequences, around 59% of which are singletons. Sequenced material: blood. These receptors all come from a man aged 18 to 35 in good health.

A word on this clonotype: At one of its ends the junction is not consistent with the germline gene, which may arise from a read error. The chain links TRBV5-6 to TRBJ1-6; no firm D call. This CDR3 has 12 amino acids. From germline, CDR1 is SGHDT and CDR2 YYEEEE. CDR3 DNA: TGTGCCGGCAGCTTGGGGAATTCACCCCTCCACTTT. Residues: CAGSLGNSPLHF.

The V and J genes are TRBV2 and TRBJ2-1, with D possibly matching TRBD1 (5 bases). The CDR3 runs 13 residues. The V end lost 1 base, the J end lost 4 bases, and 5 bases lay between the germline ends. Per the germline V gene, CDR1 is SNHLY and CDR2 is FYNNEI. CDR3 nucleotides: TGTGCCAGCAGTGAAGACAGGTACAATGAGCAGTTCTTC. Its translation: CASSEDRYNEQFF.

The chain carries TRBV12-3 or TRBV12-4 and TRBJ1-6, with D perhaps matching TRBD1 (6 bases). Trimming left V 5 bases short and J 7 bases short, with 15 bases between. CDR3 length: 15 residues. The CDR3 DNA sequence: TGTGCCAGCAGTCCCGGGGGCAGGTCGAATTCACCCCTCCACTTT. It codes for CASSPGGRSNSPLHF.

V and J are TRBV28 and TRBJ1-4, with D hard to call. Germline assignment: CDR1 MDHEN and CDR2 SYDVKM. The CDR3 covers 13 residues. Between the trimmed V and J ends, which lost 6 bases and 3 bases, there was a span of 8 bases. The CDR3 coding sequence is TGTGCCAGCAGGGAGAACTCTAATGAAAAACTGTTTTTT. This gives the protein CASRENSNEKLFF.

The rearrangement joins TRBV7-9 to TRBJ1-2; 9 nucleotides line up with TRBD1. V lost 4 bases, J lost 4 bases, and 7 bases stayed unmatched. In germline, CDR1 is SEHNR, CDR2 FQNEAQ (reference sequence). The length of the CDR3 is 15 residues. CDR3 bases: TGTGCCAGCAGCTCCCCAGGACAGGGGATCTATGGCTACACCTTC. The encoded protein is CASSSPGQGIYGYTF.

V is TRBV21-1 and J is TRBJ2-3; TRBD1 reflects the table's D call only, with no check against the DNA. TRBV21-1 is marked as a pseudogene. The CDR3 is 18 residues long. CDR3 nucleotides: TGTGCCAGGACCCGGGGAGGGGAGCCCCACAGCGGCACAGATACGCAGTATTTT. Translating gives CARTRGGEPHSGTDTQYF.

The chain couples TRBV20-1 to TRBJ1-2; unclear D gene. Trimming left V 3 bases short and J 3 bases short, with 11 bases between. The germline CDR1 and CDR2 sequences are DFQATT and SNEGSKA (reference sequence). The CDR3 totals 13 residues. In nucleotides, the CDR3 is TGCAGTGCTAGTCATGGGGTGCACTATGGCTACACCTTC. Translated, it gives CSASHGVHYGYTF.

This clonotype was seen a handful of times. This chain uses TRBV20-1 with TRBJ1-2; D call uncertain. Germline V lookup: CDR1 DFQATT, CDR2 SNEGSKA (reference sequence). V was pared by 2 bases and J by 4 bases, with 14 bases between. CDR3 length: 14 residues. This CDR3 reads CSARSEVEFYGYTF. The CDR3 nucleotides are TGCAGTGCTAGAAGCGAAGTTGAGTTCTATGGCTACACCTTC.

This clonotype showed up just a few times. The rearrangement links TRBV5-1 to TRBJ2-5; no firm D call. The germline V gene encodes CDR1 SGHRS and CDR2 YFSETQ. Trimming pared 4 bases from V and 6 bases from J, leaving 10 bases between. The length of the CDR3 is 12 residues. CDR3: CASSLSGKTQYF. CDR3 sequence (DNA): TGCGCCAGCAGCCTCAGTGGAAAGACCCAGTACTTC.

The chain links TRBV10-1 to TRBJ2-7; 8 bases align to TRBD2. Trimming removed 1 base from V and 5 bases from J; junction bases left unmatched: 4. Per the germline V gene, CDR1 is WNHNN and CDR2 is SYGVQD (reference sequence). CDR3 length equals 14 residues. Here the CDR3 DNA reads TGCGCCAGCAGTGAGTTCAATAGCGGGAACGAGCAGTACTTC. It specifies CASSEFNSGNEQYF.

The CDR3 DNA sequence: TGCAGTGCTAGAGGTGGACTAGCCACAGATACGCAGTATTTT. Translation: CSARGGLATDTQYF. The chain carries TRBV20-1 and TRBJ2-3; 8 positions agree with TRBD2. Germline V gene sequence: CDR1 DFQATT, CDR2 SNEGSKA (reference sequence). The CDR3 covers 14 residues. Trimming cost V 1 base and J 2 bases; bases outside gene matches: 2.

This clonotype appeared a few times. The chain employs TRBV7-8 and TRBJ2-7, with D unresolved. This CDR3 region has 15 residues. Trimming removed 5 bases at V and 0 bases at J, with 14 bases between. Germline values: CDR1 SGHVS, CDR2 FQNEAQ. The CDR3 here is CASSPPPMGSYEQYF. The CDR3 DNA reads as TGTGCCAGCAGCCCTCCTCCCATGGGCTCCTACGAGCAGTACTTC. The entire variable domain, with the rest obtained from reference TRBV7-8 and TRBJ2-7, is as follows: GAGVSQSPRYKVAKRGQDVALRCDPISGHVSLFWYQQALGQGPEFLTYFQNEAQLDKSGLPSDRFFAERPEGSVSTLKIQRTQQEDSAVYLCASSPPPMGSYEQYFGPGTRLTVT.

This chain joins TRBV7-2 and TRBJ2-7; D uncertain. Germline V gene sequence: CDR1 SGHTA, CDR2 FQGNSA. The CDR3 covers 14 residues. V gave up 2 bases and J gave up 2 bases, with 10 bases separating them. CDR3 sequence reads: CASSLSGATYEQYF. CDR3 nucleotide sequence: TGTGCCAGCAGCTTATCGGGCGCGACCTACGAGCAGTACTTC.

The rearrangement uses TRBV11-2 and TRBJ1-2; D gene unclear. Trimming removed 5 bases from V and 6 bases from J, with 16 bases in between. Germline CDR1 reads SGHAT; CDR2 reads FQNNGV. The CDR3 spans 14 residues. CDR3 coding DNA: TGTGCCAGCAGCCCCCCGGGCCGGCGCCATGGCTACACCTTC. As protein: CASSPPGRRHGYTF.

The chain is built from TRBV6-6 and TRBJ1-4; D might be TRBD1 (5 bases). The CDR3 runs 16 residues. Trimming took off 6 bases at V and 4 bases at J, with 18 bases between the two ends. Germline assignment: CDR1 MNHNY and CDR2 SVGAGI (reference sequence). The CDR3 spells CASSYRPGRINEKLFF. The DNA of the CDR3 is TGTGCCAGCAGCTACCGACCGGGACGGATTAATGAAAAACTGTTTTTT.

This clonotype was found many times. The V gene is TRBV29-1, the J gene TRBJ2-3; D uncertain. Trimming removed 7 bases at V and 5 bases at J, with 13 bases between. Germline loops: CDR1 SQVTM, CDR2 ANQGSEA. This CDR3 spans 12 amino acids. For the CDR3, the DNA is TGCAGCGCAAACCCTGGGGAAGATACGCAGTATTTT. It encodes CSANPGEDTQYF.

The genes are TRBV14 and TRBJ2-1, with D maybe TRBD2 (5 bases). With 2 bases removed from V and 0 bases from J, the gap between germline ends came to 8 bases. CDR1 and CDR2 from the germline V gene are SGHDN and FVKESK. CDR3 length: 15 residues. The CDR3: CASSQSRGSYNEQFF. In DNA, the CDR3 is TGTGCCAGCAGCCAATCTCGGGGCTCCTACAATGAGCAGTTCTTC. The complete variable domain, with remaining parts taken from reference TRBV14 and TRBJ2-1, reads EAGVTQFPSHSVIEKGQTVTLRCDPISGHDNLYWYRRVMGKEIKFLLHFVKESKQDESGMPNNRFLAERTGGTYSTLKVQPAELEDSGVYFCASSQSRGSYNEQFFGPGTRLTVL.

This clonotype has a handful of counts. The junction does not match germline at one end; this may be a read error. The chain carries TRBV29-1 and TRBJ1-2, with D possibly being TRBD1 (6 bases). There are 14 residues in the CDR3. Germline CDR1 SQVTM, CDR2 ANQGSEA. The CDR3 nucleotides are TGCAGCGTCGAAGGAATACAGGGTTCAGGGGGCTACACCTTC. It codes for CSVEGIQGSGGYTF.